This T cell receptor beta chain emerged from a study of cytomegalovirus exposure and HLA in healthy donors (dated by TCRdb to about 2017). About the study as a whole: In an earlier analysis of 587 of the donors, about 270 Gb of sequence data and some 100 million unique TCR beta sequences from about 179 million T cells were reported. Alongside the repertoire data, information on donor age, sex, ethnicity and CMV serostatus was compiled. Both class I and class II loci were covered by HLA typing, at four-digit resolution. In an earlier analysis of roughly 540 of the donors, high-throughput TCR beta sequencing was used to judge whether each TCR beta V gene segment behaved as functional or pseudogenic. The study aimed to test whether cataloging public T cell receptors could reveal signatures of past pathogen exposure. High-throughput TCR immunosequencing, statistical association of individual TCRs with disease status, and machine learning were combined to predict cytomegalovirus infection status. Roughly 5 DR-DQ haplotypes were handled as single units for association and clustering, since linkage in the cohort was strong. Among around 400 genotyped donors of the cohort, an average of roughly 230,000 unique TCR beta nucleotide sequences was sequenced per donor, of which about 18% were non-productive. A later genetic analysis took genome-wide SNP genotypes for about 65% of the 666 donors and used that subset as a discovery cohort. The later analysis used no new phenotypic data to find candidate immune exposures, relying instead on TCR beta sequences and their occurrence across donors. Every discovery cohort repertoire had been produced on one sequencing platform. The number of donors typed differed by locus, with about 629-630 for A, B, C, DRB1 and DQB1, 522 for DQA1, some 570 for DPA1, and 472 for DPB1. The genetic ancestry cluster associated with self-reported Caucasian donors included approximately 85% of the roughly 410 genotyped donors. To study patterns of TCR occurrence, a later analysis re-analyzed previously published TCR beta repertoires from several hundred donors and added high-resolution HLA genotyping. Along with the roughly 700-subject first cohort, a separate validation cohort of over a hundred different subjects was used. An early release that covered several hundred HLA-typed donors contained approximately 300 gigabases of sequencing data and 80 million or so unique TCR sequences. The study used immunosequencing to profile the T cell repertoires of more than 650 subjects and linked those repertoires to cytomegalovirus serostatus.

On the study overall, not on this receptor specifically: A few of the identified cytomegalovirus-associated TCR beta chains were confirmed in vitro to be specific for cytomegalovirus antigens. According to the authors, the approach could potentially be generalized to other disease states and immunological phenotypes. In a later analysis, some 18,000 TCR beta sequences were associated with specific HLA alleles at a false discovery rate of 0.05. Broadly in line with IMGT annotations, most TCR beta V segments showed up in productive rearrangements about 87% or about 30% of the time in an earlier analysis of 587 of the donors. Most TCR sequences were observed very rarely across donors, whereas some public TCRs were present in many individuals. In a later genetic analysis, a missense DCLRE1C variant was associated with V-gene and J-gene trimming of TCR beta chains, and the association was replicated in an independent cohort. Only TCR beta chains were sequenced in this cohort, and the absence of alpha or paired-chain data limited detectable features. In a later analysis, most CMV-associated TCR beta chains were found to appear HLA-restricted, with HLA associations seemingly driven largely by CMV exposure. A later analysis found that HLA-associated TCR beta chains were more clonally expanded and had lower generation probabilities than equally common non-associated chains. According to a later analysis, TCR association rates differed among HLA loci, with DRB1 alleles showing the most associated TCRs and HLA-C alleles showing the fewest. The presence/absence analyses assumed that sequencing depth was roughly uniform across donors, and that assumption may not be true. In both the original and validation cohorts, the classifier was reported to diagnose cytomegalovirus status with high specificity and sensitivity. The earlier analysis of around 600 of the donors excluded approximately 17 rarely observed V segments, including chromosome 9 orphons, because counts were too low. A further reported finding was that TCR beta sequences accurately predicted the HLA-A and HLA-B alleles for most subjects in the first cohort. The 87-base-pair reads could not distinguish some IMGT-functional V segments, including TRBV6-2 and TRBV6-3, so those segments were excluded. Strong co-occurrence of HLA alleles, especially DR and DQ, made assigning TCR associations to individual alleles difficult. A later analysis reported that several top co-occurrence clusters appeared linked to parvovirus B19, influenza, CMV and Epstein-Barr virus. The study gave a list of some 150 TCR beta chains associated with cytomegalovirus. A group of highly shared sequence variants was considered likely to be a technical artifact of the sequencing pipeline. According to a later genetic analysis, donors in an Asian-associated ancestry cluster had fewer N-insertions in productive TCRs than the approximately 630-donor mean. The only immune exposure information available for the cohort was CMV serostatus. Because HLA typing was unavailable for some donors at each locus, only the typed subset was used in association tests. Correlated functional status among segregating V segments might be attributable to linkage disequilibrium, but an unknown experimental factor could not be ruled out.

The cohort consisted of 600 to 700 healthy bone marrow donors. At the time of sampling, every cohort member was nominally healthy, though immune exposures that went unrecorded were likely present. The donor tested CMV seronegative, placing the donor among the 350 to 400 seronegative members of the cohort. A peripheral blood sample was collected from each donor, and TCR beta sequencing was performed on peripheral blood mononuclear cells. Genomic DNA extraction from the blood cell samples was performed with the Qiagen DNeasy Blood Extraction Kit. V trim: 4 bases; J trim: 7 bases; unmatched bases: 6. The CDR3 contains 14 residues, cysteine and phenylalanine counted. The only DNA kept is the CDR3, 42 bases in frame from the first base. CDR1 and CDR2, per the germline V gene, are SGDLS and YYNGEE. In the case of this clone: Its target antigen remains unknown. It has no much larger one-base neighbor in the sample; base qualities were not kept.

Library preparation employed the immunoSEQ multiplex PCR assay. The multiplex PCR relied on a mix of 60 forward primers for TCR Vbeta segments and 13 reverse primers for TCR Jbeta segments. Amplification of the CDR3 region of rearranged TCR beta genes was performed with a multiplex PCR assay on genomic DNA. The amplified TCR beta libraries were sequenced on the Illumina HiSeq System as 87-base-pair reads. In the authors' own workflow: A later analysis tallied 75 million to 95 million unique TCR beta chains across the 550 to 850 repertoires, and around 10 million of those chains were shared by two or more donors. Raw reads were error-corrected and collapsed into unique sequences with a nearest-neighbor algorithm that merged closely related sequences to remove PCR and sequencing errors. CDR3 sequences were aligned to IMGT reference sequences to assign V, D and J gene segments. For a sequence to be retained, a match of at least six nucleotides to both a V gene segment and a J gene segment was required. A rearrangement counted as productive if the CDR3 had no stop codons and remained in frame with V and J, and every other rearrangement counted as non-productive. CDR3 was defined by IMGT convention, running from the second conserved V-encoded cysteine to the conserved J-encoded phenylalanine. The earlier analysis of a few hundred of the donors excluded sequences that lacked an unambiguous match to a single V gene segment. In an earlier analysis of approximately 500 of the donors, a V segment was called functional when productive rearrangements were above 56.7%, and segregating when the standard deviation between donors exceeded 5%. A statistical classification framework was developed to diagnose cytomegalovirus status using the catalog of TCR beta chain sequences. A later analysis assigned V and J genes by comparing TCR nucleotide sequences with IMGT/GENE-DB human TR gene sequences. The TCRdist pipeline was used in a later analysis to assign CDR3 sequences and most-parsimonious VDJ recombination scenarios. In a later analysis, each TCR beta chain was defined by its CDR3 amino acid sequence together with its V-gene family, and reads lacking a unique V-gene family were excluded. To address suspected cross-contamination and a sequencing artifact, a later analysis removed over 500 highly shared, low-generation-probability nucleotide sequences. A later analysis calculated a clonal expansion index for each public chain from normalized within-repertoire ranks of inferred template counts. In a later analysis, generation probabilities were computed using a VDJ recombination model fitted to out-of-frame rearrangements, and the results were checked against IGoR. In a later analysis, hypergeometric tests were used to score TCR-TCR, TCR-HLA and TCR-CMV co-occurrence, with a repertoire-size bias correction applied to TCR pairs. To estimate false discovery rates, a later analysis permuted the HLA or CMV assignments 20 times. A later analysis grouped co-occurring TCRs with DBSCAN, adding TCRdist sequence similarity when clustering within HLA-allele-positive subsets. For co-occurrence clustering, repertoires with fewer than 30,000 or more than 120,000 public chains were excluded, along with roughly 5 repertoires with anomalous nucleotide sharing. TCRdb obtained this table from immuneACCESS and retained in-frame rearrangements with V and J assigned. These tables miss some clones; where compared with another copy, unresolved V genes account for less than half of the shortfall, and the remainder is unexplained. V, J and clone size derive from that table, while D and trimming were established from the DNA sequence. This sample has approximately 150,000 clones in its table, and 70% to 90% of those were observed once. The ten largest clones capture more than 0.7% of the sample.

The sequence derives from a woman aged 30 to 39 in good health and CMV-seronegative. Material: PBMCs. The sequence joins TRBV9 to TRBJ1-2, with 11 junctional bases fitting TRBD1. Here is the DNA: TGTGCCAGCAGCCCAAGGACAGGGGGCGGTGGCTACACCTTC. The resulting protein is CASSPRTGGGGYTF.